What follows are 21 T cell receptor beta chains derived from one specimen sequenced in a study of cytomegalovirus exposure and HLA in healthy donors. Researchers ran the PCR with 60 Vbeta and 13 Jbeta primers. Libraries were prepared by immunoSEQ multiplex PCR; TCRdb keeps only in-frame clonotypes and omits some of them. This sample has about 210,000 clones, with around four fifths found just once. The sequencing sample was made of PBMCs. The receptor source for this set is a man aged 40-50 years in good health and CMV-seropositive.

The genes are TRBV5-5 and TRBJ1-2, with D perhaps TRBD1 (5 bases). Deletions cut 5 bases from V and 2 bases from J, with 13 bases between. Germline-derived CDR1 and CDR2 are SGHKS and YYEKEE (reference sequence). The CDR3 length is 14 residues. In DNA form, the CDR3 reads TGTGCCAGCAGATGGGGGGACGTAAACTATGGCTACACCTTC. This encodes CASRWGDVNYGYTF. The entire variable domain, with the rest obtained from reference TRBV5-5 and TRBJ1-2, is as follows: DAGVTQSPTHLIKTRGQQVTLRCSPISGHKSVSWYQQVLGQGPQFIFQYYEKEERGRGNFPDRFSARQFPNYSSELNVNALLLGDSALYLCASRWGDVNYGYTFGSGTRLTVV.

In this sample, this clone turned up once. V and J are TRBV2 and TRBJ2-3, with D perhaps TRBD1 (6 bases). The V end lost 0 bases, the J end lost 5 bases, and 15 bases lay between the germline ends. The CDR3 totals 16 residues. Looked up from germline, CDR1 is SNHLY and CDR2 is FYNNEI. This CDR3 is CASSEALRGSGDTQYF. CDR3 nucleotide sequence: TGTGCCAGCAGTGAAGCGCTGAGGGGGTCGGGAGATACGCAGTATTTT.

The chain has TRBV4-3 and TRBJ2-3; no definite D call. V was clipped by 1 base and J by 4 bases, with 9 bases between them. The CDR3 length is 14 residues. Looked up from germline, CDR1 is LGHNA and CDR2 is YSLEER. DNA of the CDR3: TGCGCCAGCAGCCAAGGTCGTGTAGCAGATACGCAGTATTTT. Its translation: CASSQGRVADTQYF.

This clone occurred once. The genes are TRBV7-2 and TRBJ2-7, with 8 bases fitting TRBD2. The CDR3 contains 16 residues. Per germline, CDR1 SGHTA and CDR2 FQGNSA. V lost 3 bases, J lost 3 bases, and 10 bases stayed unmatched. CDR3 sequence: CASSLGSSGKLYEQYF. CDR3 nucleotide sequence: TGTGCCAGCAGCTTGGGGAGTAGCGGGAAGCTCTACGAGCAGTACTTC.

There are a few counts of this clone. The chain has TRBV6-5 and TRBJ2-2; no firm D call. The CDR3 has 13 residues. Trimming removed 6 bases at V and 3 bases at J, with 8 bases between. CDR1 is MNHEY and CDR2 is SVGAGI in the germline V gene. CDR3 region: CASSTGYTGELFF. The CDR3 DNA follows: TGTGCCAGCAGCACTGGTTACACCGGGGAGCTGTTTTTT.

The chain has TRBV12-5 and TRBJ2-7; D not resolved. Germline V lookup: CDR1 LGHNT, CDR2 FRNRAP. CDR3 length: 15 amino acids. The germline V and J ends were trimmed by 8 bases and 2 bases, with 19 bases remaining between them. As DNA, the CDR3 is TGTGCTAGTTGCAATCCCCGAACAGCAGCCTACGAGCAGTACTTC. Residues: CASCNPRTAAYEQYF. Supplemented by reference TRBV12-5 and TRBJ2-7, the full variable domain reads DARVTQTPRHKVTEMGQEVTMRCQPILGHNTVFWYRQTMMQGLELLAYFRNRAPLDDSGMPKDRFSAEMPDATLATLKIQPSEPRDSAVYFCASCNPRTAAYEQYFGPGTRLTVT.

The chain carries TRBV7-9 and TRBJ2-1; tentatively, D is TRBD1 (6 bases). This CDR3 is 15 amino acids long. CDR1 SEHNR and CDR2 FQNEAQ come from the germline V gene (reference sequence). V dropped 2 bases and J dropped 5 bases, with 13 bases sitting between them. CDR3 residues: CASSLFGQTHNEQFF. Here the CDR3 DNA reads TGTGCCAGCAGCTTATTTGGACAGACACACAATGAGCAGTTCTTC.

The genes are TRBV11-3 and TRBJ2-3, with a weak D call TRBD2 (6 bases). Germline CDR1 reads SGHNT; CDR2 reads YENEEA. The CDR3 has 17 residues. With 1 base removed from V and 2 bases from J, the gap between germline ends came to 16 bases. CDR3 bases: TGTGCCAGCAGCTTAGGGGTCGGGGGAACGAACACAGATACGCAGTATTTT. Translation gives CASSLGVGGTNTDTQYF.

This chain uses TRBV2 with TRBJ2-3, with 9 bases identical to TRBD2. This CDR3 is built from 14 residues. V gave up 7 bases and J gave up 2 bases; unmatched junction bases: 4. Germline V CDR1 and CDR2: SNHLY, FYNNEI. DNA of the CDR3: TGTGCCAGCAAGGCGGGACTAGCCACAGATACGCAGTATTTT. Protein: CASKAGLATDTQYF. The full variable domain, its missing parts supplied by reference TRBV2 and TRBJ2-3, is EPEVTQTPSHQVTQMGQEVILRCVPISNHLYFYWYRQILGQKVEFLVSFYNNEISEKSEIFDDQFSVERPDGSNFTLKIRSTKLEDSAMYFCASKAGLATDTQYFGPGTRLTVL.

V is TRBV5-3 and J is TRBJ2-7, with 7 bases matching TRBD2. TRBV5-3 is an ORF, and what it does is uncertain. Trimming took 4 bases from V and 9 from J; bases not matched to a gene: 4. The CDR3 has 11 amino acids. In nucleotides, the CDR3 is TGTGCCAGAAGCGCCGGGGAGGGGCAGTACTTC. It codes for CARSAGEGQYF.

The chain links TRBV28 to TRBJ2-2; D might be TRBD2 (5 bases). Germline CDR1 MDHEN, CDR2 SYDVKM. The CDR3 loop spans 14 amino acids. Trimming left V 7 bases short and J 1 base short, with 10 bases between. The CDR3 loop reads CASIVGGNTGELFF. The CDR3 nucleotides are TGTGCCAGCATAGTCGGAGGGAACACCGGGGAGCTGTTTTTT.

This clone was seen a few times. J is TRBJ1-4 and V is TRBV5-6; 7 bases agree with TRBD1. CDR1 SGHDT and CDR2 YYEEEE come from the germline V gene. J lost 6 bases, V lost 5 bases, and 13 bases had no gene match. The length of the CDR3 is 16 residues. The CDR3 loop is CASSKGWDSLYEKLFF. CDR3 DNA: TGTGCCAGCAGTAAGGGCTGGGACAGCCTTTATGAAAAACTGTTTTTT.

V gene TRBV11-2 combines with J gene TRBJ1-5; 9 positions agree with TRBD1. Looked up from germline, CDR1 is SGHAT and CDR2 is FQNNGV. V shed 5 bases and J 0 bases; nucleotides not matched to a gene: 2. This CDR3 region has 15 residues. As DNA, the CDR3 is TGTGCCAGCAGCCTACAGGGGGCTAGCAATCAGCCCCAGCATTTT. Its protein product is CASSLQGASNQPQHF.

The genes are TRBV9 and TRBJ2-5; the match to TRBD1 covers 7 bases. CDR3 length: 13 amino acids. Trimming removed 7 bases from V and 4 bases from J; junction bases left unmatched: 7. CDR1 SGDLS and CDR2 YYNGEE come from the germline V gene. The DNA for the CDR3 is TGTGCCAGCTCGACAGGGCTTATAGAGACCCAGTACTTC. Amino acids: CASSTGLIETQYF.

This clone has more than one count but fewer than ten. The chain recombines TRBV25-1 with TRBJ1-1; 8 nucleotides align to TRBD1. The germline gives CDR1 MGHDK, CDR2 SYGVNS. The CDR3 is 13 amino acids. Germline trimming cut 7 bases from V and 4 bases from J; bases unmatched to any gene: 5. CDR3 sequence reads: CASTRQGATEAFF. CDR3 DNA: TGTGCCAGCACCCGGCAGGGGGCCACTGAAGCTTTCTTT.

As concerns this clone: At the DNA level, this CDR3 is encoded by other sequences in the same sample as well. This rearrangement joins TRBV10-3 to TRBJ2-3; weak D call: TRBD1 (6 bases). CDR3 length: 15 residues. The germline V gene has CDR1 ENHRY and CDR2 SYGVKD. The V end lost 6 bases, the J end lost 1 base, and 14 bases lay between the germline ends. CDR3 coding DNA: TGTGCCATCAGGGACACAGGGTTGGGCACAGATACGCAGTATTTT. Translated, it gives CAIRDTGLGTDTQYF.

This chain connects TRBV6-5 to TRBJ2-1; TRBD1 matches at 9 bases. Unmatched junction bases numbered 4, after V lost 0 bases and J lost 4 bases. Germline CDR1 reads MNHEY; CDR2 reads SVGAGI. CDR3 length equals 16 residues. CDR3 in amino acids: CASSYSSGQGYNEQFF. The CDR3 region has the DNA TGTGCCAGCAGTTACTCCTCGGGACAGGGTTACAATGAGCAGTTCTTC.

The chain recombines TRBV19 with TRBJ1-5; weak D call: TRBD1 (5 bases). V was trimmed by 1 base and J by 9 bases, leaving 10 bases between them. Germline V gives CDR1 LNHDA, CDR2 SQIVND (reference sequence). The CDR3 is made up of 13 amino acids. Here the CDR3 reads CASSIGEGWPQHF. CDR3 DNA: TGTGCCAGTAGTATAGGGGAGGGGTGGCCCCAGCATTTT.

The J gene is TRBJ2-3, the V gene TRBV28, with D unresolved. Germline V gene data show CDR1 as MDHEN and CDR2 as SYDVKM. V was trimmed by 2 bases and J by 1 base, leaving 13 bases between them. This CDR3 is built from 16 residues. CDR3 bases: TGTGCCAGCAGTTTACTCGTCTCGGTGGGCACAGATACGCAGTATTTT. Protein: CASSLLVSVGTDTQYF. Complete variable domain (other parts from reference TRBV28 and TRBJ2-3): DVKVTQSSRYLVKRTGEKVFLECVQDMDHENMFWYRQDPGLGLRLIYFSYDVKMKEKGDIPEGYSVSREKKERFSLILESASTNQTSMYLCASSLLVSVGTDTQYFGPGTRLTVL.

This clone was found once. The rearrangement links TRBV28 to TRBJ2-1; 9 positions agree with TRBD1. The CDR3 totals 13 residues. The ends lost 7 bases at V and 10 bases at J; junction bases unmatched: 8. Germline loops: CDR1 MDHEN, CDR2 SYDVKM. The CDR3 sequence: CASNPGQGGEQFF. The CDR3, as DNA: TGTGCCAGCAACCCGGGACAGGGTGGAGAGCAGTTCTTC.

The chain has TRBV13 and TRBJ2-1; the D gene is possibly TRBD2 (6 bases). The germline V gene has CDR1 PRHDT and CDR2 FYEKMQ (reference sequence). The CDR3 covers 17 residues. V was pared by 1 base and J by 2 bases, with 15 bases between. CDR3 region: CASSLELRDSPYNEQFF. The CDR3 DNA follows: TGTGCCAGCAGCTTAGAATTACGGGACTCACCCTACAATGAGCAGTTCTTC.